These 15 T cell receptor beta chains came from one sample sequenced in a study of T-cell memory formation after mild COVID-19. MiXCR, applied by TCRdb to the 5' RACE reads, yields one record per CDR3 protein. This table holds under 350,000 distinct CDR3 sequences, 16% found once. The specimen sequenced was PBMCs or a T cell subset sorted from them (not recorded which). The receptors come from a man in his late teens or twenties who had mild COVID-19 (a few samples of this study predate the infection). Cell type and time point are not known.

The CDR3 coding sequence is TGTGCCAGCGGGTCACAGGGCCCCTACGAGCAGTACGTC. Encoded protein: CASGSQGPYEQYV. This rearrangement joins TRBV28 to TRBJ2-7; D is possibly TRBD1 (6 bases). This CDR3 contains 13 residues. V was shortened by 8 bases and J by 2 bases, with 13 bases between the two germline ends. Germline V gives CDR1 MDHEN, CDR2 SYDVKM.

This clonotype has a handful of counts. The chain couples TRBV11-2 to TRBJ2-6, with 7 positions matching TRBD2. The V segment lost 5 bases and the J segment 0 bases; nucleotides outside the gene matches: 10. The CDR3 has 18 residues. CDR1 and CDR2 (germline): SGHAT, FQNNGV. This CDR3 is CASSRRGREGSGANVLTF. CDR3 nucleotide sequence: TGTGCCAGCAGCAGACGGGGAAGGGAGGGCTCTGGGGCCAACGTCCTGACTTTC. The entire variable domain, with the rest obtained from reference TRBV11-2 and TRBJ2-6, is as follows: EAGVAQSPRYKIIEKRQSVAFWCNPISGHATLYWYQQILGQGPKLLIQFQNNGVVDDSQLPKDRFSAERLKGVDSTLKIQPAKLEDSAVYLCASSRRGREGSGANVLTFGAGSRLTVL.

Here the CDR3 DNA reads TGTGCCAGCACCGAAGCGGGGGGGAAAGAGACCCAGTACTTC. This codes for CASTEAGGKETQYF. The rearrangement uses TRBV6-1 and TRBJ2-5, with 10 bases lining up with TRBD2. J gave up 3 bases and V 7 bases, and 5 bases lay outside the gene matches. Germline loops: CDR1 MNHNS, CDR2 SASEGT. The CDR3 has 14 residues.

In this sample, this clonotype turned up a few times. This chain connects TRBV28 to TRBJ2-3; D call uncertain. CDR1 is MDHEN and CDR2 is SYDVKM in the germline V gene. V was clipped by 2 bases and J by 0 bases, with 9 bases between them. This CDR3 is 15 amino acids long. The CDR3 loop reads CASSLLGISTDTQYF. CDR3 DNA: TGTGCCAGCAGTTTACTAGGGATAAGCACAGATACGCAGTATTTT.

The chain is built from TRBV5-4 and TRBJ1-6; weak D call: TRBD1 (5 bases). V lost 4 bases and J lost 12, with 14 bases in between. CDR3 length: 13 residues. The germline gives CDR1 SGHNT, CDR2 YYREEE (reference sequence). The DNA for the CDR3 is TGTGCCAGCAGCCTACTCGGGGGTAAACCCCTCCACTTT. This sequence encodes CASSLLGGKPLHF.

V gene TRBV4-2 combines with J gene TRBJ2-2; unclear D gene. Germline assignment: CDR1 LGHNA and CDR2 YNFKEQ. This CDR3 contains 15 residues. Trimming removed 4 bases at V and 3 bases at J, with 12 bases between. CDR3: CASSLPGLDTGELFF. For the CDR3, the DNA is TGTGCCAGCAGCCTCCCTGGGTTGGACACCGGGGAGCTGTTTTTT.

This chain links TRBV5-6 with TRBJ2-7; D remains unclear. CDR1 and CDR2 from the germline V gene are SGHDT and YYEEEE. This CDR3 is 11 amino acids long. Deletions cut 4 bases from V and 12 bases from J, with 14 bases between. The DNA of the CDR3 is TGTGCCAGCAGCAGCTTGGACCTCGGGTACGTC. This translates into CASSSLDLGYV.

The chain combines TRBV6-5 with TRBJ2-1; 8 nucleotides align to TRBD2. The CDR3 sequence is 16 residues long. Looked up from germline, CDR1 is MNHEY and CDR2 is SVGAGI. Trimming took 4 bases from V and 8 from J; bases not matched to a gene: 13. This CDR3 reads CASSSTHGTSPDEQFF. DNA for the CDR3: TGTGCCAGCAGTTCCACTCACGGGACTAGTCCGGATGAGCAGTTCTTC.

This clonotype has just a few counts. This chain joins TRBV9 and TRBJ2-3; D possibly corresponds to TRBD2 (5 bases). Germline-derived CDR1 and CDR2 are SGDLS and YYNGEE. The CDR3 covers 16 residues. V dropped 1 base and J dropped 0 bases, with 12 bases sitting between them. CDR3 loop: CASSVSAGTSTDTQYF. CDR3 sequence (DNA): TGTGCCAGCAGCGTATCGGCGGGTACTAGCACAGATACGCAGTATTTT.

The chain uses TRBV7-2 and TRBJ1-1, with unresolved D. V dropped 1 base and J dropped 2 bases, with 8 bases sitting between them. In germline, CDR1 is SGHTA, CDR2 FQGNSA. This CDR3 has 14 amino acids. In DNA, the CDR3 is TGTGCCAGCAGCTTAGAAAGGAGCAACACTGAAGCTTTCTTT. Protein product: CASSLERSNTEAFF.

The genes are TRBV6-5 and TRBJ1-2; TRBD1 matches at 7 bases. The V gene's germline CDR1 is MNHEY and CDR2 SVGAGI. Unmatched junction bases numbered 7, after V lost 7 bases and J lost 5 bases. The CDR3 contains 13 residues. The CDR3 sequence: CASTGTATYGYTF. The DNA of the CDR3 is TGTGCCAGCACCGGGACAGCGACGTATGGCTACACCTTC.

This rearrangement joins TRBV2 to TRBJ2-1; D may be TRBD2 (5 bases). Trimming left V 0 bases short and J 12 bases short, with 12 bases between. This CDR3 is 13 amino acids long. Germline CDR1 is SNHLY and CDR2 is FYNNEI. The CDR3 nucleotides read TGTGCCAGCAGTGAAGCGAGCGGCGGAGGGCAGTTCTTC. Translated, it gives CASSEASGGGQFF.

This clonotype appeared a few times. The J gene is TRBJ2-5, the V gene TRBV12-3 or TRBV12-4, with D perhaps matching TRBD2 (5 bases). Trimming shortened V by 3 bases and J by 7 bases, and 9 bases separated the two germline ends. The CDR3 covers 12 residues. The CDR3 is CASSFIAGTQYF. CDR3 in DNA: TGTGCCAGCAGTTTTATCGCGGGGACCCAGTACTTC.

This clonotype has only a few counts. V and J are TRBV20-1 and TRBJ2-7, with 7 bases identical to TRBD2. The CDR3 contains 14 residues. Germline CDR1 DFQATT, CDR2 SNEGSKA (reference sequence). The CDR3 bases are TGCAGCGCTTTGAGTACTAGCGTTGCCTACGAGCAGTACTTC. Protein product: CSALSTSVAYEQYF.

In its sample, this clonotype was seen a few times. The chain joins TRBV12-3 or TRBV12-4 to TRBJ2-7, with D perhaps matching TRBD1 (6 bases). V gave up 5 bases and J gave up 5 bases, with 13 bases separating them. The CDR3 length is 13 residues. CDR3 DNA sequence: TGTGCCAGCAGTCGGACAGCCGGCGACGAGCAGTACTTC. Amino acid sequence: CASSRTAGDEQYF.